This T cell receptor (beta chain) was recorded in a study of OX40 agonist ivuxolimab in advanced cancers. CDR3 size: 11 residues. Germline CDR1 GTSNPN, CDR2 SVGIG (reference sequence). V gave up 8 bases and J gave up 6 bases; unmatched junction bases: 3. The assay was immunoSEQ multiplex PCR, and TCRdb's table has in-frame clones only and misses some. The sample carries more than 95,000 clones, 85% to 95% recorded once. This clone appeared a single time. Source: CD4+ or CD8+ T cells sorted from blood, taken in a trial of the OX40 agonist ivuxolimab. The chain has TRBV30 and TRBJ2-2; 7 nucleotides align to TRBD1. The receptor comes from an adult with an advanced solid tumor such as melanoma, head and neck, liver or kidney cancer. DNA of the CDR3: TGTGCCGTAGACAGGGCCGGGGAGCTGTTTTTT. Translation gives CAVDRAGELFF.